This passage covers 31 T cell receptor beta chains from one sample sequenced in a study of human T cells and chemical hapten exposure. Time point specified: patch test 2, 6 weeks after DPC sensitization. The sample's treatment: therapeutic diphenylcyclopropenone sensitization with weekly scalp DPC. TCRdb redid the calling of the RACE reads with MiXCR, one entry per CDR3 protein. The sample lists about 82,000 distinct CDR3 sequences, around 6.7% occurring once. This material consisted of whole blood, taken in connection with sensitization to the hapten diphenylcyclopropenone (DPC). The receptors derive from a woman in her 30s with alopecia areata. Some clones in this sample may be carry-over from other donors' samples.

The CDR3 protein is CASSVPGEQYF. The CDR3 nucleotides are TGTGCCAGCTCAGTCCCTGGGGAGCAGTACTTC. The V gene is TRBV18, the J gene TRBJ2-7; D is unclear. Trimming removed 5 bases at V and 7 bases at J, with 9 bases between. This CDR3 contains 11 residues. Germline-derived CDR1 and CDR2 are KGHSH and LQKENI.

This clonotype was found many times. This chain links TRBV7-3 with TRBJ2-2, with TRBD1 identical over 9 bases. The V segment lost 4 bases and the J segment 4 bases; nucleotides outside the gene matches: 7. Germline CDR1 reads SGHTA; CDR2 reads FQGTGA. This CDR3 is 16 amino acids long. The CDR3 reads CASSSGQGSRTGELFF. CDR3 nucleotide sequence: TGTGCCAGCAGCTCCGGACAGGGGAGTCGCACCGGGGAGCTGTTTTTT.

This clonotype was recorded at least ten times. The V and J genes are TRBV5-1 and TRBJ2-5, with D perhaps matching TRBD1 (5 bases). Germline V gene sequence: CDR1 SGHRS, CDR2 YFSETQ. V lost 0 bases, J lost 1 base, and 13 bases lay in between. The CDR3 sequence is 16 residues long. CDR3 nucleotide sequence: TGCGCCAGCAGCTTGGTGCCAGGGCGAGCCCAAGAGACCCAGTACTTC. Translated, it gives CASSLVPGRAQETQYF.

This clonotype was seen at least ten times. The genes are TRBV12-3 or TRBV12-4 and TRBJ2-1; 8 bases match TRBD2. V lost 6 bases and J lost 3; bases outside the gene matches: 10. The CDR3 extends over 16 amino acids. The CDR3 bases are TGTGCCAGCAGCCCCCCGACTAGCGTACTCTACAATGAGCAGTTCTTC. Protein product: CASSPPTSVLYNEQFF.

This clonotype was detected only a few times. An end of the junction differs from the germline gene, which may be a read error. The gene calls are TRBV7-7 and TRBJ2-3, with a tentative D call TRBD2 (7 bases). The germline V gene has CDR1 SSHAT and CDR2 FNYEAQ (reference sequence). This CDR3 spans 15 amino acids. The CDR3 loop is CASSLRGGASDTQYF. The CDR3 coding sequence is TGTGCTAGCAGCTTACGAGGGGGGGCCAGTGATACGCAGTATTTT.

The chain recombines TRBV10-3 with TRBJ1-2, with 9 bases that match TRBD1. The CDR3 loop spans 15 amino acids. Germline assignment: CDR1 ENHRY and CDR2 SYGVKD. J was trimmed by 6 bases and V by 0 bases; bases with no gene match: 5. The CDR3 DNA is TGTGCCATCAGTGAGTCGACAGGGGGTTTTGATGGCTACACCTTC. It encodes CAISESTGGFDGYTF.

This clonotype was recorded at least ten times. The chain combines TRBV12-3 or TRBV12-4 with TRBJ2-1; no firm D call. The CDR3 covers 13 residues. The V gene lost 6 bases and the J gene lost 4 bases, with 10 bases spanning the gap. CDR3 region: CASSWEKYNEQFF. DNA of the CDR3: TGTGCCAGCAGCTGGGAAAAATACAATGAGCAGTTCTTC.

In this sample, this clonotype turned up many times. The rearrangement uses TRBV12-3 or TRBV12-4 and TRBJ2-3, with D tentatively TRBD1 (5 bases). V was cut by 7 bases and J by 12 bases, with 17 bases left in between. CDR3 length: 12 residues. CDR3: CASTIGALRQYF. In DNA, the CDR3 is TGTGCCAGCACCATTGGGGCACTTCGCCAGTATTTT.

This clonotype was observed many times. V is TRBV20-1 and J is TRBJ2-3; 12 positions match TRBD2. V lost 4 bases and J lost 0; bases outside the gene matches: 11. Looked up from germline, CDR1 is DFQATT and CDR2 is SNEGSKA (reference sequence). This CDR3 is 18 amino acids long. The CDR3 nucleotides are TGCAGTGCTATAAACACTCCTGGGACTAGCGGGAGCACAGATACGCAGTATTTT. This sequence encodes CSAINTPGTSGSTDTQYF.

This clonotype showed up many times. This chain uses TRBV2 with TRBJ2-7; D gene ambiguous. CDR3 length equals 10 residues. Germline V gene lookup returns CDR1 SNHLY and CDR2 FYNNEI. The V end was cut by 8 bases, the J end by 12 bases, with 14 bases between. CDR3 protein: CASRLGSWYF. The CDR3 DNA follows: TGTGCCAGCCGACTCGGCTCCTGGTACTTC.

On this clonotype: A much larger clone differs from this one at a single base, so this may be a read error. V is TRBV28 and J is TRBJ2-1, with D tentatively TRBD1 or TRBD2 (5 bases each). CDR1 is MDHEN and CDR2 is SYDVKM in the germline V gene. This CDR3 has 15 residues. The CDR3 sequence is CSSSQSGYGGNEQFF. CDR3 DNA: TGTTCCAGCAGCCAATCAGGGTATGGGGGCAATGAGCAGTTCTTC.

Only a few counts were recorded for this clonotype. The V call is TRBV2, the J call TRBJ1-5; a possible D gene is TRBD1 (5 bases). The CDR3 is 14 amino acids. V lost 3 bases and J 6 bases, leaving 12 bases between the germline ends. Germline V gives CDR1 SNHLY, CDR2 FYNNEI. The CDR3 is CASSDGRGTQPQHF. The CDR3 DNA follows: TGTGCCAGCAGTGATGGTCGAGGGACTCAGCCCCAGCATTTT.

The DNA for the CDR3 is TGTGCCTGGAGCAACTCTGGAAACACCATATATTTT. It encodes CAWSNSGNTIYF. This chain uses TRBV30 with TRBJ1-3; D not resolved. Germline lookup yields CDR1 GTSNPN and CDR2 SVGIG (reference sequence). V lost 3 bases to trimming and J lost 0 bases, with 3 bases between them. The CDR3 covers 12 residues. Full variable domain (missing parts from reference TRBV30 and TRBJ1-3): SQTIHQWPATLVQPVGSPLSLECTVEGTSNPNLYWYRQAAGRGLQLLFYSVGIGQISSEVPQNLSASRPQDRQFILSSKKLLLSDSGFYLCAWSNSGNTIYFGEGSWLTVV.

The table lists this clonotype with many counts. The CDR3 region has the DNA TGTGCCAGCAGCCAAATACTCCGCACTAGCGGGGGCCCTCCCCCGTTCTTC. Protein product: CASSQILRTSGGPPPFF. The chain couples TRBV3-1 to TRBJ2-1; TRBD2 agrees at 11 bases. Trimming at V came to 2 bases and at J to 15 bases, leaving 18 bases not matched to a gene. Germline lookup yields CDR1 LGHDT and CDR2 YNNKEL (reference sequence). The CDR3 runs to 17 residues.

At least ten counts were recorded for this clonotype. The chain links TRBV12-3 or TRBV12-4 to TRBJ2-7; no reliable D call. This CDR3 region has 13 residues. V gave up 3 bases and J gave up 2 bases, with 8 bases separating them. This chain's CDR3 is CASSLWGTYEQYF. The CDR3 DNA follows: TGTGCCAGCAGTTTGTGGGGTACCTACGAGCAGTACTTC.

The gene calls are TRBV6-6 and TRBJ1-2, with D perhaps TRBD1 (5 bases). Germline lookup yields CDR1 MNHNY and CDR2 SVGAGI (reference sequence). CDR3 length equals 14 residues. Trimming left V 2 bases short and J 2 bases short, with 9 bases between. The CDR3 loop is CASSYRDSNYGYTF. The CDR3 bases are TGTGCCAGCAGTTACCGTGACAGCAACTATGGCTACACCTTC.

This clonotype was observed a handful of times. V and J are TRBV9 and TRBJ1-1; no definite D call. The germline V gene has CDR1 SGDLS and CDR2 YYNGEE. Trimming pared 4 bases from V and 5 bases from J, leaving 15 bases between. This CDR3 contains 14 residues. CDR3 sequence reads: CASSPVRFITEAFF. DNA for the CDR3: TGTGCCAGCAGCCCCGTGCGGTTTATAACTGAAGCTTTCTTT.

Details on this clonotype: Just one base apart from a much larger clone, this may be a read error. The chain recombines TRBV18 with TRBJ2-1; D may match TRBD1 or TRBD2 (5 bases each). The CDR3 is made up of 13 amino acids. V was cut by 3 bases and J by 8 bases, with 11 bases left in between. Germline CDR1 reads KGHSH; CDR2 reads LQKENI. As DNA, the CDR3 is TGTGCCAGCTCACCCGGGGCCGGGGATGAGCAGTTCTTC. Translating gives CASSPGAGDEQFF.

This clonotype was recorded at least ten times. The CDR3 does not close with the conserved phenylalanine or tryptophan, likely indicating a read error. It is unclear where the CDR3 begins or ends on the DNA, so no DNA is shown, and the CDR3 is as TCRdb lists it. This chain connects TRBV5-6 to TRBJ2-3; TRBD2 is the table's D call and was not checked against the DNA. The germline gives CDR1 SGHDT, CDR2 YYEEEE. The CDR3 is 11 residues long, counting both termini. The CDR3 protein is CASSYSGRYAL.

V gene TRBV10-3 combines with J gene TRBJ1-5; 10 bases line up with TRBD1. This CDR3 is built from 15 residues. With V trimmed by 6 bases and J by 0 bases, 2 bases remained unmatched. From germline, CDR1 is ENHRY and CDR2 SYGVKD. In DNA form, the CDR3 reads TGTGCCATCAGCCGGGACAGGGGTAGCAATCAGCCCCAGCATTTT. Translation gives CAISRDRGSNQPQHF.

This clonotype was counted at least ten times. The chain carries TRBV12-3 or TRBV12-4 and TRBJ1-1, with TRBD1 identical over 7 bases. V trimming: 6 bases; J trimming: 5 bases; junction bases outside the gene matches: 12. The CDR3 covers 15 residues. The DNA for the CDR3 is TGTGCCAGCAGCTATCGACAGGGTTCGGATACTGAAGCTTTCTTT. Encoded protein: CASSYRQGSDTEAFF.

This clonotype was found many times. The chain employs TRBV20-1 and TRBJ2-7, with TRBD1 identical over 8 bases. The germline V gene has CDR1 DFQATT and CDR2 SNEGSKA (reference sequence). The CDR3 is 12 residues long. Trimming took 7 bases from V and 2 from J; bases not matched to a gene: 4. The CDR3 loop reads CSVSDRAYEQYF. In DNA form, the CDR3 reads TGCAGTGTTTCGGACAGGGCCTACGAGCAGTACTTC.

Here the CDR3 reads CATSRDPGGTEAFF. The DNA for the CDR3 is TGTGCCACCAGCAGAGATCCGGGGGGTACTGAAGCTTTCTTT. The chain joins TRBV15 to TRBJ1-1, with D possibly TRBD1 on 5 matching bases. V lost 0 bases and J 5 bases, leaving 10 bases between the germline ends. The CDR3 loop spans 14 amino acids. Germline V gene lookup returns CDR1 LNHNV and CDR2 YYDKDF (reference sequence).

Many counts were recorded for this clonotype. The chain combines TRBV7-8 with TRBJ2-1, with TRBD1 as a possible D gene (5 bases). Germline lookup yields CDR1 SGHVS and CDR2 FQNEAQ. The V end lost 3 bases, the J end lost 4 bases, and 10 bases lay between the germline ends. This CDR3 spans 14 amino acids. The CDR3 DNA reads TGTGCCAGCAGCTTCGTGTCAGGGTACAATGAGCAGTTCTTC. It codes for CASSFVSGYNEQFF.

This clonotype was picked up a small number of times. J is TRBJ1-5 and V is TRBV6-2 or TRBV6-3; 8 nucleotides agree with TRBD1. There are 15 residues in the CDR3. Trimming cost V 5 bases and J 1 base; bases outside gene matches: 4. The germline gives CDR1 MNHEY, CDR2 SVGEGT. CDR3 residues: CASSLRQGSNQPQHF. The CDR3 DNA is TGTGCCAGCAGTCTGCGACAGGGGAGCAATCAGCCCCAGCATTTT.

This clonotype was counted ten times or more. The CDR3 sequence: CASSNRMSETQYF. CDR3 DNA sequence: TGTGCCAGTAGTAACAGGATGTCTGAGACCCAGTACTTC. The V call is TRBV19, the J call TRBJ2-5, with D possibly matching TRBD1 (5 bases). Trimming pared 4 bases from V and 5 bases from J, leaving 11 bases between. CDR1 and CDR2 from the germline V gene are LNHDA and SQIVND (reference sequence). The CDR3 totals 13 residues.

This clonotype was seen many times. The chain recombines TRBV3-1 with TRBJ1-1; possible D gene TRBD1, 5 bases. The germline CDR1 and CDR2 sequences are LGHDT and YNNKEL (reference sequence). The CDR3 is 17 amino acids. Trimming took off 0 bases at V and 9 bases at J, with 23 bases between the two ends. The CDR3 is CASSQDRTGTGGVKAFF. CDR3 sequence (DNA): TGTGCCAGCAGCCAAGATCGAACCGGGACGGGAGGGGTGAAAGCTTTCTTT.

This clonotype was seen a handful of times. This rearrangement joins TRBV6-1 to TRBJ2-6; 8 bases fit TRBD1. V dropped 6 bases and J dropped 1; count of bases not matched to a gene: 11. Germline-derived CDR1 and CDR2 are MNHNS and SASEGT. This CDR3 has 18 residues. The CDR3 DNA is TGTGCCAGCAGCCCCGGGACAGGCCCTTTGTCTGGGGCCAACGTCCTGACTTTC. It yields the protein CASSPGTGPLSGANVLTF.

This clonotype was counted many times. The rearrangement joins TRBV12-3 or TRBV12-4 to TRBJ1-1; D not certain. Between the trimmed V and J ends, which lost 3 bases and 0 bases, there was a span of 5 bases. The CDR3 runs to 13 residues. Here the CDR3 reads CASSLGLNTEAFF. CDR3 sequence (DNA): TGTGCCAGCAGTTTGGGGTTGAACACTGAAGCTTTCTTT.

This clonotype was detected ten times or more. The chain is built from TRBV24-1 and TRBJ2-3, with D possibly being TRBD1 (5 bases). CDR1 and CDR2 (germline): KGHDR, SFDVKD. The CDR3 is 14 residues long. Deletions cut 4 bases from V and 6 bases from J, with 13 bases between. The CDR3 DNA is TGTGCCACCAGTGACGCAGGGATTTCCGATACGCAGTATTTT. It codes for CATSDAGISDTQYF.

Remarks on this clonotype: Sequence at one end of the junction differs from germline and may be a read error. V usage is TRBV6-6 and J usage is TRBJ1-5; D is uncertain. The CDR3 consists of 13 residues. Looked up from germline, CDR1 is MNHNY and CDR2 is SVGAGI (reference sequence). DNA of the CDR3: TGTGCCAGCAGTCCCCAGGCTGGGCAGCCCCAGAATTTT. Its translation is CASSPQAGQPQNF.